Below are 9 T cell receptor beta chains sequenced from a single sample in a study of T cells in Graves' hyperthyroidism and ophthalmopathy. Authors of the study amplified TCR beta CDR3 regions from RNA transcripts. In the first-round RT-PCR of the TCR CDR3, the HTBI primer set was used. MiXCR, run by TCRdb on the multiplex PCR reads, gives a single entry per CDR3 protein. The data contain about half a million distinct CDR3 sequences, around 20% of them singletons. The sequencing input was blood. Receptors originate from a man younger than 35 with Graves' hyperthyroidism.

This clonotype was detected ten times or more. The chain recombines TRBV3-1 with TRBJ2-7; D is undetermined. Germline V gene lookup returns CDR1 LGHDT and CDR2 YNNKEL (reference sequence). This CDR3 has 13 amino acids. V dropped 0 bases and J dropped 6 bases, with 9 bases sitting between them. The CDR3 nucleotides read TGTGCCAGCAGCCAAGAATGGCACTTCGAGCAGTACTTC. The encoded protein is CASSQEWHFEQYF.

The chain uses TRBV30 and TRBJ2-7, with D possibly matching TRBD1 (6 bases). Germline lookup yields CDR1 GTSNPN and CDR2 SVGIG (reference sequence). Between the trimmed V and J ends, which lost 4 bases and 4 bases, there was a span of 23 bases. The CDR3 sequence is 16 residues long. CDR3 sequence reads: CAWIASGTFGRYEQYF. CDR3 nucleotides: TGTGCCTGGATTGCCTCCGGGACATTCGGCAGGTACGAGCAGTACTTC.

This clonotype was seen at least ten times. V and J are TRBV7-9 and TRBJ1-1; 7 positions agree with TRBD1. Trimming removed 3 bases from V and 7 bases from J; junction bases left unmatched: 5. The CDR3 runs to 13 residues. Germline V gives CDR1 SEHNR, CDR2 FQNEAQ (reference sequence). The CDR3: CASSFITGDEAFF. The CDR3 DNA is TGTGCCAGCAGCTTTATTACAGGGGATGAAGCTTTCTTT.

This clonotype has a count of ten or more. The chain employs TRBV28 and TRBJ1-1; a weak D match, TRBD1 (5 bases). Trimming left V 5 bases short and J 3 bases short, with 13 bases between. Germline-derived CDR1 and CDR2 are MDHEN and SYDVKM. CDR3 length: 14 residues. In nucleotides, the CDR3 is TGTGCCAGCAGTGTACGCAGGGAGGACACTGAAGCTTTCTTT. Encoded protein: CASSVRREDTEAFF.

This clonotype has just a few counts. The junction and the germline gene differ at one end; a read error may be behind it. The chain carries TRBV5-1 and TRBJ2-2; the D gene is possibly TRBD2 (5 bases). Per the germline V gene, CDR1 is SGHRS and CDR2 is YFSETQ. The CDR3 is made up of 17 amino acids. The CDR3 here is CAGSLSNGLKNTGELFF. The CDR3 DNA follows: TGCGCCGGCAGCTTATCAAACGGACTTAAGAACACCGGGGAGCTGTTTTTT.

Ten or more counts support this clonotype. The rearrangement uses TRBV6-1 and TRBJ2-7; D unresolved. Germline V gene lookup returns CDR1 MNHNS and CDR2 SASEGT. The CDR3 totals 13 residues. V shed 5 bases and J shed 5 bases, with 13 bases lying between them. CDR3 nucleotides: TGTGCCAGCAGTCTAACCCTGTTGGACGAGCAGTACTTC. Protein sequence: CASSLTLLDEQYF.

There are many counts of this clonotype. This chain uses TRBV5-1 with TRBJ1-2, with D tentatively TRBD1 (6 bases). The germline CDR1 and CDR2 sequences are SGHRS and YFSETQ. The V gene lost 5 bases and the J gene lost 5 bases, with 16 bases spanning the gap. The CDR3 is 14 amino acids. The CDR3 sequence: CASRGGPKGYGYTF. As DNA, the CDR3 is TGCGCCAGCAGGGGGGGGCCAAAAGGATATGGCTACACCTTC.

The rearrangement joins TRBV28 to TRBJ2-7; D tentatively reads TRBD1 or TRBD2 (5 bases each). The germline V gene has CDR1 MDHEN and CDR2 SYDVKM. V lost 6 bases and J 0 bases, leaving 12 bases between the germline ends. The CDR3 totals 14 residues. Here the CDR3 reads CASRGTDLSYEQYF. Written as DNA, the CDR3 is TGTGCCAGCAGGGGGACGGACCTCTCCTACGAGCAGTACTTC.

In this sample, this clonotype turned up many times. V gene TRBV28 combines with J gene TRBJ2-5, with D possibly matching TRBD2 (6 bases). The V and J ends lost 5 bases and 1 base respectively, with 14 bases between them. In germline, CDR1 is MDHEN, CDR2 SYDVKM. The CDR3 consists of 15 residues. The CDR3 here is CASSPTGGPQETQYF. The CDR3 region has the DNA TGTGCCAGCAGTCCTACAGGAGGGCCCCAAGAGACCCAGTACTTC.